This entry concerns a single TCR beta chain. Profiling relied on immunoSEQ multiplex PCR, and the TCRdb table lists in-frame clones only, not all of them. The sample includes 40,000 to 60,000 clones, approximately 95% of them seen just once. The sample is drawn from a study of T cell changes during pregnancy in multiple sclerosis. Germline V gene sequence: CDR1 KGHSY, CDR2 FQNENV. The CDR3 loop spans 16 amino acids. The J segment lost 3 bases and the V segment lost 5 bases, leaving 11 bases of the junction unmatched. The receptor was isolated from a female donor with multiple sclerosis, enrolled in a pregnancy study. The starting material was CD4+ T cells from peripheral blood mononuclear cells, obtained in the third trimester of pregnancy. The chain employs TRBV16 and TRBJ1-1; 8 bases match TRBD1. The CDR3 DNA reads TGTGCCAGCAGCGCCACCTATGACAGGGGTTACACTGAAGCTTTCTTT. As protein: CASSATYDRGYTEAFF.